What follows are 3 T cell receptor beta chains derived from one specimen sequenced in a study of T cell responses to AZD1222 COVID-19 vaccine. Assay used: immunoSEQ multiplex PCR; TCRdb lists only in-frame clones, some missing. The table shows tens of thousands of clones, with 75% to 90% occurring only once. Here the sequenced sample was peripheral blood, taken 28 days after the second AZD1222 dose. These receptors originate from an adult who received the AZD1222 COVID-19 vaccine.

This rearrangement joins TRBV7-9 to TRBJ1-4; 9 nucleotides line up with TRBD1. The CDR3 totals 15 residues. Per germline, CDR1 SEHNR and CDR2 FQNEAQ (reference sequence). Losses at the gene ends were 2 bases for V and 6 bases for J; bases not matched to a gene: 4. In nucleotides, the CDR3 is TGTGCCAGCAGCTTAAAACAGGGGGCTGATGAAAAACTGTTTTTT. Protein: CASSLKQGADEKLFF.

The J gene is TRBJ1-5, the V gene TRBV6-1; D is perhaps TRBD1 (5 bases). Trimming took off 3 bases at V and 2 bases at J, with 8 bases between the two ends. CDR1 and CDR2 from the germline V gene are MNHNS and SASEGT. The CDR3 totals 14 residues. The CDR3 region is CASSDQGGNQPQHF. The CDR3 bases are TGTGCCAGCAGTGACCAGGGAGGCAATCAGCCCCAGCATTTT.

This clone came up a few times. The V and J genes are TRBV11-2 and TRBJ2-3; 11 bases agree with TRBD2. Germline trimming cut 3 bases from V and 5 bases from J; bases unmatched to any gene: 7. The CDR3 runs 16 residues. Germline lookup yields CDR1 SGHAT and CDR2 FQNNGV. The CDR3 is CASSFRLAGRGDTQYF. The CDR3, as DNA: TGTGCCAGCAGCTTCCGACTAGCGGGGCGGGGAGATACGCAGTATTTT.